This T cell receptor beta chain was captured by sequencing in a study of cytomegalovirus exposure and HLA in healthy donors. The study's findings and limits: An apparent linkage of common viral pathogens to several of the most significant clusters emerged in a later analysis. A link between a missense DCLRE1C variant and TCR beta V- and J-gene trimming emerged from a later analysis.

The PCR had 60 Vbeta and 13 Jbeta primers. Here immunoSEQ multiplex PCR was the method, and the copy in TCRdb shows in-frame clones only, minus some. The sample has over 150,000 clones, around 64% seen once. Each donor was healthy, and each was a bone marrow donor. Worth noting for this clone: What it recognizes is unknown.

The CDR3 is 16 amino acids. Germline assignment: CDR1 LNHDA and CDR2 SQIVND (reference sequence). V was clipped by 4 bases and J by 4 bases; unmatched bases: 8. V is TRBV19 and J is TRBJ1-5; TRBD1 agrees at 9 bases. The source material was PBMCs. The sequence derives from a woman in her thirties in good health and CMV-seronegative. The CDR3 sequence: CASSTGTGSRNQPQHF. In nucleotides, the CDR3 is TGTGCCAGTAGTACCGGGACAGGGTCGAGGAATCAGCCCCAGCATTTT.